This T cell receptor beta chain was captured by sequencing in a study of blood T cell repertoires in COVID-19. Trimming stripped 6 bases from V and 2 bases from J, with 8 bases between. The CDR3 extends over 12 amino acids. Enrollees, about 18 to 89 years old, lived in 24 US areas. Donors were grouped by their self-reported clinical history. Authors' methods: The authors estimated nucleated cell counts from reference gene primer amplification. Assay used: immunoSEQ multiplex PCR; TCRdb lists only in-frame clones, some missing. Clonal size and the V and J genes are those of that table, whereas D and trimming came from the DNA. The top ten clones hold about 1.5% of a sample with hundreds of thousands of clones, around 86% of them seen once.

Source material: PBMCs or T cells enriched from blood (not recorded which). The origin of this receptor is a woman aged 45 to 65 who had recovered from COVID-19. J is TRBJ2-7 and V is TRBV12-3 or TRBV12-4; perhaps TRBD1 as D (6 bases). In DNA, the CDR3 is TGTGCCAGCAGCCGGGACACCTACGAGCAGTACTTC. Its protein product is CASSRDTYEQYF.